These T cell receptor beta chains were read from a single sample in a study of T-cell reconstitution after alpha-beta-depleted transplantation in children. TCRdb analysed the PCR reads with MiXCR anew, one entry per CDR3 protein. The table lists 200,000 to 250,000 distinct CDR3 sequences, about 24% of them singletons. The sequenced sample was PBMCs, mostly from graft donor cells, obtained 360 days after TCRalphabeta/CD19-depleted stem cell transplant. Source of these receptors: a female patient aged 2 to 10 who had a stem cell transplant for congenital amegakaryocytic thrombocytopenia, so the T cells may come from the graft donor. CDR3s include the opening cysteine and the closing phenylalanine or tryptophan. Fields, in order: clone size, J gene, D gene, V gene, CDR3 protein, CDR3 DNA. A D gene is named only where the DNA matches it firmly. Size values are once, few and many counts, or a class for expanded clones, and some rows have none.

abundance: few
j_gene: TRBJ2-1
d_gene: .
v_gene: TRBV5-1
CDR3aa: CASSLRDGSYNEQFF
CDR3nt: TGCGCCAGCAGCTTGAGGGACGGCTCCTACAATGAGCAGTTCTTC

abundance: few
j_gene: TRBJ2-1
d_gene: TRBD2
v_gene: TRBV4-1
CDR3aa: CASSQPGLAANEQFF
CDR3nt: TGCGCCAGCAGCCAGCCGGGACTAGCGGCGAATGAGCAGTTCTTC

abundance: .
j_gene: TRBJ2-1
d_gene: .
v_gene: TRBV11-3
CDR3aa: CASSLVVGQGIDEQFF
CDR3nt: TGTGCCAGCAGCTTAGTAGTCGGCCAGGGAATCGATGAGCAGTTCTTC

abundance: many
j_gene: TRBJ1-6
d_gene: TRBD1
v_gene: TRBV5-1
CDR3aa: CASRGQYGSSYNSPLHF
CDR3nt: TGCGCCAGCAGGGGACAGTACGGGAGCTCCTATAATTCACCCCTCCACTTT

abundance: few
j_gene: TRBJ2-3
d_gene: .
v_gene: TRBV27
CDR3aa: CASSLGGNYNTQYF
CDR3nt: TGTGCCAGCAGTTTAGGGGGGAATTATAATACGCAGTATTTT

abundance: .
j_gene: TRBJ2-2
d_gene: .
v_gene: TRBV20-1
CDR3aa: CSARDSSTGELFF
CDR3nt: TGCAGTGCTAGAGATTCTAGCACCGGGGAGCTGTTTTTT

abundance: .
j_gene: TRBJ2-5
d_gene: .
v_gene: TRBV4-2
CDR3aa: CASSPRRFQETQYF
CDR3nt: TGTGCCAGCAGCCCCAGACGGTTCCAAGAGACCCAGTACTTC

abundance: few
j_gene: TRBJ1-5
d_gene: .
v_gene: TRBV28
CDR3aa: CANQGGNQPQHF
CDR3nt: TGTGCCAATCAAGGGGGTAATCAGCCCCAGCATTTT

abundance: few
j_gene: TRBJ2-1
d_gene: .
v_gene: TRBV11-2
CDR3aa: CASSPTLAGNDEQFF
CDR3nt: TGTGCCAGCAGCCCAACTCTAGCCGGAAACGATGAGCAGTTCTTC

abundance: many
j_gene: TRBJ2-2
d_gene: TRBD1
v_gene: TRBV10-3
CDR3aa: CAISESWDSNTGELFF
CDR3nt: TGTGCCATCAGTGAGTCGTGGGACAGCAACACCGGGGAGCTGTTTTTT

abundance: .
j_gene: TRBJ2-7
d_gene: .
v_gene: TRBV3-1
CDR3aa: CASSHSYYEQYF
CDR3nt: TGTGCCAGCAGTCACTCCTATTACGAGCAGTACTTC

abundance: many
j_gene: TRBJ1-1
d_gene: .
v_gene: TRBV12-3/TRBV12-4
CDR3aa: CASRRATEAFF
CDR3nt: TGTGCCAGCAGACGGGCCACTGAAGCTTTCTTT

abundance: .
j_gene: TRBJ2-1
d_gene: .
v_gene: TRBV3-1
CDR3aa: CASSSSLGNEQFF
CDR3nt: TGTGCCAGCAGCTCCTCTCTGGGGAATGAGCAGTTCTTC

abundance: few
j_gene: TRBJ2-3
d_gene: .
v_gene: TRBV10-3
CDR3aa: CAISERQSDTQYF
CDR3nt: TGTGCCATCAGTGAAAGGCAGTCAGATACGCAGTATTTT

abundance: .
j_gene: TRBJ2-3
d_gene: .
v_gene: TRBV4-2
CDR3aa: CASSQSRTNTDTQYF
CDR3nt: TGTGCCAGCAGCCAATCGAGGACTAACACAGATACGCAGTATTTT

abundance: few
j_gene: TRBJ2-1
d_gene: .
v_gene: TRBV4-1
CDR3aa: CASSQRVGYYNEQFF
CDR3nt: TGCGCCAGCAGCCAAAGGGTGGGGTACTACAATGAGCAGTTCTTC

abundance: .
j_gene: TRBJ1-1
d_gene: .
v_gene: TRBV5-1
CDR3aa: CASSLVAALNTEAFF
CDR3nt: TGCGCCAGCAGCTTGGTGGCGGCTCTGAACACTGAAGCTTTCTTT

abundance: few
j_gene: TRBJ2-1
d_gene: .
v_gene: TRBV5-1
CDR3aa: CASSLNSGTNNEQFF
CDR3nt: TGCGCCAGCAGCTTGAACAGCGGGACAAACAATGAGCAGTTCTTC

abundance: .
j_gene: TRBJ2-5
d_gene: TRBD1
v_gene: TRBV20-1
CDR3aa: CSASDDTGGLQETQYF
CDR3nt: TGCAGTGCCAGCGATGACACAGGGGGCTTACAAGAGACCCAGTACTTC

abundance: .
j_gene: TRBJ1-2
d_gene: TRBD1
v_gene: TRBV10-3
CDR3aa: CAISDRTGNYGYTF
CDR3nt: TGTGCCATCAGTGATAGGACAGGGAACTATGGCTACACCTTC

abundance: .
j_gene: TRBJ2-3
d_gene: TRBD2
v_gene: TRBV6-1
CDR3aa: CASSQLGVRGGSTDTQYF
CDR3nt: TGTGCCAGCAGTCAACTAGGGGTCCGGGGGGGTAGCACAGATACGCAGTATTTT

abundance: few
j_gene: TRBJ2-2
d_gene: .
v_gene: TRBV10-3
CDR3aa: CAAQARPYTGELFF
CDR3nt: TGTGCCGCTCAAGCAAGACCGTACACCGGGGAGCTGTTTTTT

abundance: .
j_gene: TRBJ1-2
d_gene: TRBD1
v_gene: TRBV28
CDR3aa: CASNTQGVGYTF
CDR3nt: TGTGCCAGCAATACCCAGGGGGTAGGCTACACCTTC

abundance: .
j_gene: TRBJ2-1
d_gene: .
v_gene: TRBV20-1
CDR3aa: CSALRNEQFF
CDR3nt: TGCAGTGCGTTACGCAATGAGCAGTTCTTC

abundance: few
j_gene: TRBJ2-7
d_gene: .
v_gene: TRBV7-7
CDR3aa: CASYGQETYEQYF
CDR3nt: TGTGCCTCCTATGGGCAGGAGACCTACGAGCAGTACTTC

abundance: few
j_gene: TRBJ2-1
d_gene: .
v_gene: TRBV6-5
CDR3aa: CASSYRGGYNEQFF
CDR3nt: TGTGCCAGCAGTTATAGGGGGGGTTACAATGAGCAGTTCTTC

abundance: .
j_gene: TRBJ2-3
d_gene: .
v_gene: TRBV20-1
CDR3aa: CSATGESTDTQYF
CDR3nt: TGCAGTGCAACTGGAGAAAGCACAGATACGCAGTATTTT

abundance: .
j_gene: TRBJ1-2
d_gene: .
v_gene: TRBV4-1
CDR3aa: CASSQTNPGDYGYTF
CDR3nt: TGCGCCAGCAGCCAGACAAACCCAGGGGACTATGGCTACACCTTC

abundance: many
j_gene: TRBJ1-4
d_gene: .
v_gene: TRBV6-5
CDR3aa: CASSNSHRRNEKLFF
CDR3nt: TGTGCCAGCAGTAACTCCCATAGGCGTAATGAAAAACTGTTTTTT

abundance: .
j_gene: TRBJ2-3
d_gene: TRBD2
v_gene: TRBV24-1
CDR3aa: CATSDIGGIGDTQYF
CDR3nt: TGTGCCACCAGTGATATCGGGGGGATCGGAGATACGCAGTATTTT

abundance: .
j_gene: TRBJ2-1
d_gene: .
v_gene: TRBV12-3/TRBV12-4
CDR3aa: CASSLGNGPYNEQFF
CDR3nt: TGTGCCAGCAGTTTAGGCAATGGGCCCTACAATGAGCAGTTCTTC

abundance: few
j_gene: TRBJ2-1
d_gene: TRBD1
v_gene: TRBV6-2/TRBV6-3
CDR3aa: CASSYRLTGYDEQFF
CDR3nt: TGTGCCAGCAGTTACAGGTTGACAGGGTACGATGAGCAGTTCTTC

abundance: .
j_gene: TRBJ2-1
d_gene: .
v_gene: TRBV4-3
CDR3aa: CASSQDWSSGGSYNEQFF
CDR3nt: TGCGCCAGCAGCCAAGATTGGAGTAGCGGAGGCTCCTACAATGAGCAGTTCTTC

abundance: .
j_gene: TRBJ2-2
d_gene: .
v_gene: TRBV7-3
CDR3aa: CASSLSGRDYRKDTGELFF
CDR3nt: TGTGCCAGCAGCTTAAGTGGTCGTGACTACCGGAAGGACACCGGGGAGCTGTTTTTT

abundance: many
j_gene: TRBJ2-1
d_gene: .
v_gene: TRBV10-3
CDR3aa: CAISTGWDNEQFF
CDR3nt: TGTGCCATCAGCACCGGGTGGGACAATGAGCAGTTCTTC

abundance: many
j_gene: TRBJ1-1
d_gene: TRBD1
v_gene: TRBV4-1
CDR3aa: CASSQVSGGFPSFF
CDR3nt: TGCGCCAGCAGCCAAGTTTCAGGGGGTTTTCCATCTTTCTTT

abundance: .
j_gene: TRBJ2-2
d_gene: TRBD2
v_gene: TRBV11-3
CDR3aa: CASSPSSVPGGGELFF
CDR3nt: TGTGCCAGCAGCCCCTCGTCTGTGCCGGGAGGCGGGGAGCTGTTTTTT

abundance: .
j_gene: TRBJ2-7
d_gene: .
v_gene: TRBV10-3
CDR3aa: CAISVESTYEQYF
CDR3nt: TGTGCCATCAGTGTAGAATCCACCTACGAGCAGTACTTC

abundance: .
j_gene: TRBJ2-1
d_gene: TRBD1
v_gene: TRBV12-5
CDR3aa: CASSAGGPYNEQFF
CDR3nt: TGTGCTAGCTCGGCAGGGGGTCCGTACAATGAGCAGTTCTTC

abundance: .
j_gene: TRBJ2-2
d_gene: .
v_gene: TRBV20-1
CDR3aa: CSATNLQNTGELFF
CDR3nt: TGCAGTGCTACCAATCTCCAGAACACCGGGGAGCTGTTTTTT

abundance: .
j_gene: TRBJ1-1
d_gene: .
v_gene: TRBV28
CDR3aa: CASSIQVVGTEAFF
CDR3nt: TGTGCCAGCAGTATACAGGTGGTTGGCACTGAAGCTTTCTTT